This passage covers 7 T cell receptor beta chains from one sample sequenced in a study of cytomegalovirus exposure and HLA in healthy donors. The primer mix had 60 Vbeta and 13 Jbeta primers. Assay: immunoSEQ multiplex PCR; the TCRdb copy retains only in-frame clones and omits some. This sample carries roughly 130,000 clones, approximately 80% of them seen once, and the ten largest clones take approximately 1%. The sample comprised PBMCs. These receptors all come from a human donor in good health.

CDR3 DNA sequence: TGCACCAGCAGCCAAACCCTGCGGTCTAGCGGGGGGAACCGCAACTACAATGAGCAGTTCTTC. As protein: CTSSQTLRSSGGNRNYNEQFF. The chain uses TRBV1 and TRBJ2-1; the D segment call TRBD2 is taken from the table without a DNA check. TRBV1 is deemed a pseudogene. The CDR3 consists of 21 residues.

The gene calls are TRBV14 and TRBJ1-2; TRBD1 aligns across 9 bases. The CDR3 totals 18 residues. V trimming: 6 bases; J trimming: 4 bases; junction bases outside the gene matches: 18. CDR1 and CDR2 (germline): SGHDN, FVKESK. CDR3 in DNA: TGTGCCAGCAGTCTCGGGACAGGGTTCCCTTCGAGGGGCTATGGCTACACCTTC. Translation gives CASSLGTGFPSRGYGYTF.

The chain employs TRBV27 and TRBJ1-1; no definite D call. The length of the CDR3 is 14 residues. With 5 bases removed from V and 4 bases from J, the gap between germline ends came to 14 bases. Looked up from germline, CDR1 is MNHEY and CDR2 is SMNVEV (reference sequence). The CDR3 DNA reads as TGTGCCAGCAGTCCCCGCGGGCGGACCACTGAAGCTTTCTTT. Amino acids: CASSPRGRTTEAFF.

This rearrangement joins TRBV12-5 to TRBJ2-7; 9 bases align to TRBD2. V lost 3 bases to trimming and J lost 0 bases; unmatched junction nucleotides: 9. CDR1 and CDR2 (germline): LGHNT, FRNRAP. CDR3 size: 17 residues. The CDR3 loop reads CASGFLSGLASSYEQYF. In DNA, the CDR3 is TGTGCTAGTGGTTTTCTGTCCGGACTAGCGAGCTCCTACGAGCAGTACTTC.

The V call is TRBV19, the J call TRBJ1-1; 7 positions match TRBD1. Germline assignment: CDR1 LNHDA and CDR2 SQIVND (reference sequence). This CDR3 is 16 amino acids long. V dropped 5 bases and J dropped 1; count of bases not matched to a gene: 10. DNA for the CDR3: TGTGCCAGTAGTGTGATAGGGGGCAACAAGAACACTGAAGCTTTCTTT. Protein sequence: CASSVIGGNKNTEAFF. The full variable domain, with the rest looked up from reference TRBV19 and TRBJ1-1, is DGGITQSPKYLFRKEGQNVTLSCEQNLNHDAMYWYRQDPGQGLRLIYYSQIVNDFQKGDIAEGYSVSREKKESFPLTVTSAQKNPTAFYLCASSVIGGNKNTEAFFGQGTRLTVV.

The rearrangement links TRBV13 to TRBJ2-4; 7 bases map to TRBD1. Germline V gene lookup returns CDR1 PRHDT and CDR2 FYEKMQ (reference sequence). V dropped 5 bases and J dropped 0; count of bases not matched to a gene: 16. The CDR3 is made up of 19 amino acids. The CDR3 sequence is CASSPQRTGWELAKNIQYF. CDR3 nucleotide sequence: TGTGCCAGCAGCCCCCAACGGACAGGCTGGGAACTAGCCAAAAACATTCAGTACTTC.

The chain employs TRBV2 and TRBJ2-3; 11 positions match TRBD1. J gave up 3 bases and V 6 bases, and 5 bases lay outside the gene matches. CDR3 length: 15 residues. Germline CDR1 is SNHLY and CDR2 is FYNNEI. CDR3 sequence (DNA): TGTGCCAGCAGAGCCGGGACAGGGGGTACAGATACGCAGTATTTT. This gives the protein CASRAGTGGTDTQYF.